This TCR beta chain was profiled in a study of T cells expressing NK-cell markers (dated by TCRdb to about 2020). Concerning the study at large: In sorted CD3+CD56+NKG2C+, CD3+CD56+NKG2C- and CD3+CD56-NKG2C+ T-cell subsets from several donors, TCR beta-chain repertoires were profiled. Among the eight sequenced donors, seven were HCMV-seropositive and one was HCMV-seronegative. The study sequenced eight donors, all healthy volunteers chosen at random: three men and five women. Sequencing of the libraries produced 2 x 150 bp reads on Illumina HiSeq 2000/2500, MiSeq or NextSeq. The study at large found these results: Those dominant clonotypes were again the most abundant among CD3+CD56-NKG2C+ cells in several donors, at about 25-60.1%. In over 5 donors, the dominant CD3+CD56+NKG2C+ clonotypes were among the top 10 CD8+ clonotypes and accounted for about 1.0-7.5% of CD8+ T cells. It remained unclear whether the expanded NKG2C-expressing T cell clones were specific for HCMV antigens.

A commercial ELISA kit detecting HCMV-specific IgG in serum was used to determine HCMV serostatus. Ficoll density gradient centrifugation was used to isolate peripheral blood mononuclear cells from blood. From its cysteine to its phenylalanine, the CDR3 spans 17 amino acids. There is no recorded DNA. From the germline V gene (reference sequence), CDR1 is GTSNPN and CDR2 is SVGIG. Sequencing was carried out with an Illumina HiSeq 2000. 5'RACE template switching, by which a universal primer site and unique molecular identifiers were added, was used to make TCR beta cDNA libraries. cDNA synthesis was primed from the TCR beta constant segment, followed by two successive PCR amplification steps. Per the original workflow: MIGEC handled demultiplexing of the reads and grouping by UMI, while MiTCR was used to assemble and quantify clonotypes. To exclude erroneous sequences, only TCR cDNA sequences supported by at least two reads were retained. Downstream repertoire analysis used the tcR package, and clonotypes were matched across fractions by CDR3 nucleotide sequence plus V segment. Antigen specificity was annotated against VDJdb with VDJmatch, allowing one amino acid substitution in CDR3. Through TCRdb reprocessing, the reads give one entry per CDR3 protein sequence; DNA is omitted. These V and J calls originate from TCRdb's pipeline instead of the authors' own analysis. The sample's table covers almost 450,000 distinct CDR3 sequences. Roughly 8% of the sample comes from the top ten.

Concerning this clonotype: Its specific antigen is unknown.

This clonotype was obtained from a woman between 18 and 69 years old in good health. Sequencing used blood T cells: a sorted CD56 or NKG2C T cell subset, CD4+ or CD8+ T cells, or bulk PBMC T cells (not recorded which). The chain couples TRBV30 to TRBJ2-2; TCRdb reports TRBD2, a call that lacks DNA to check it against. This receptor has the CDR3 CAWSVGTSGGLTGELFF.